The sequence of this T cell receptor beta chain was determined in a study of early T cells in non-severe SARS-CoV-2 infection. Whole-study context: Bulk RNA taken from unsorted whole blood was sequenced, leaving chains unpaired.

This clonotype was detected many times. Antigen unknown. Unmatched junction bases numbered 9, after V lost 5 bases and J lost 6 bases. Germline CDR1 and CDR2: MDHEN and SYDVKM. The CDR3 is made up of 15 amino acids. The protocol attached unique molecular identifiers to individual cDNA molecules. In TCRdb, the 5' RACE reads were re-called with MiXCR into one record per CDR3 protein. The table has about 46,000 distinct CDR3 sequences, about 9.3% seen once. Study-level points and caveats: VDJdb matches were skewed toward anti-spike CD8 T cell responses.

Material for sequencing was whole blood. The chain carries TRBV28 and TRBJ1-5, with TRBD1 matching over 8 bases. The source of this sequence is an adult who was a healthcare worker with PCR-confirmed SARS-CoV-2 infection or an uninfected control (not recorded which). In DNA form, the CDR3 reads TGTGCCAGCAGTCTTCAGGACAGGGCGGGTCAGCCCCAGCATTTT. This codes for CASSLQDRAGQPQHF.